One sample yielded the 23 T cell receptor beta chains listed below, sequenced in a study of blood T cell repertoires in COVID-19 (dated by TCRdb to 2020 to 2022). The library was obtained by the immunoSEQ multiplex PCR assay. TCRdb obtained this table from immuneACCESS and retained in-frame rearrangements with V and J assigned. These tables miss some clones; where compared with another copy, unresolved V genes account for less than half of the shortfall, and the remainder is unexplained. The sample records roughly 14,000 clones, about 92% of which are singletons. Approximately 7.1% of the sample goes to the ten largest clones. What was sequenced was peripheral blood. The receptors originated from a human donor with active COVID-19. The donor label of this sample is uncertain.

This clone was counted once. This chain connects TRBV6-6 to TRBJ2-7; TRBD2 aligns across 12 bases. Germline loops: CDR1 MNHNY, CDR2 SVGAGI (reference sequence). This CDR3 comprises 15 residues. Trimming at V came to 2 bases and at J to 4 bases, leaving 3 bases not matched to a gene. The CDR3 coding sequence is TGTGCCAGCAGTTACGGGACTAGCGGGTCTTACGAGCAGTACTTC. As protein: CASSYGTSGSYEQYF.

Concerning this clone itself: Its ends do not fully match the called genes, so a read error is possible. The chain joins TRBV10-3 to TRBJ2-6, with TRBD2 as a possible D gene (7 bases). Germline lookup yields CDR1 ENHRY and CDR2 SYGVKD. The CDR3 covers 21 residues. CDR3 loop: CPIPHGGEGGQQDSGANVLTF. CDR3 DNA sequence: TGTCCCATCCCCCATGGGGGGGAGGGGGGGCAGCAAGACTCTGGGGCCAACGTCCTGACTTTC.

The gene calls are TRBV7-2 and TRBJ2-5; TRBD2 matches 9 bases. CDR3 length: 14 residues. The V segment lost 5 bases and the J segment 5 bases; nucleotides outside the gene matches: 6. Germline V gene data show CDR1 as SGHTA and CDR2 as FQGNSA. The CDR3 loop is CASSLGTSLETQYF. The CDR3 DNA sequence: TGTGCCAGCAGCCTCGGGACTAGCCTGGAGACCCAGTACTTC.

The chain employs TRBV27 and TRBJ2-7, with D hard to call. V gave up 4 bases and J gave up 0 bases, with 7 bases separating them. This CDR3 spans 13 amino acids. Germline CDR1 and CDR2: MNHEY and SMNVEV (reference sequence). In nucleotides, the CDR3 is TGTGCCAGCAGTTCAGGCCTCTCCTACGAGCAGTACTTC. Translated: CASSSGLSYEQYF.

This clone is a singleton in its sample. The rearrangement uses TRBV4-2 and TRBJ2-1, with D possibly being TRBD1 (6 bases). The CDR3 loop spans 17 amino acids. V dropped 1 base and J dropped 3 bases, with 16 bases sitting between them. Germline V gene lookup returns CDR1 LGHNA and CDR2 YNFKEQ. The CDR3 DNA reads TGTGCCAGCAGCCAAGCCCCCCACAGGGAAGACTACAATGAGCAGTTCTTC. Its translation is CASSQAPHREDYNEQFF.

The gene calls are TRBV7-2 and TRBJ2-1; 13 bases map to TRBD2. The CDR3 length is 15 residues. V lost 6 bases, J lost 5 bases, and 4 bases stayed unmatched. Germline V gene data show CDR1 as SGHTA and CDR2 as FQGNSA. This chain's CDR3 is CASRILAGGNNEQFF. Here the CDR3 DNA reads TGTGCCAGCAGGATACTAGCGGGGGGGAACAATGAGCAGTTCTTC.

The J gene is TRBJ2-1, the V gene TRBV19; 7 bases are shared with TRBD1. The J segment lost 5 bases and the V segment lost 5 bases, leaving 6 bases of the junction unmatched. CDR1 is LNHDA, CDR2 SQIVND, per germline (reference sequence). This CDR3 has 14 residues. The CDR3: CASSLRQGNNEQFF. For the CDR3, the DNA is TGTGCCAGTAGTCTCAGACAGGGAAACAATGAGCAGTTCTTC.

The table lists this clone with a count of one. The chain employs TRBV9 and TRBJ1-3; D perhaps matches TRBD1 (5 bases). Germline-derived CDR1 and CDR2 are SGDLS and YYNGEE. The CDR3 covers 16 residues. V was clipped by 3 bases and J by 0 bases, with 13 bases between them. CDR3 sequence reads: CASSGGRVASGNTIYF. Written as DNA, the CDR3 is TGTGCCAGCAGCGGGGGCAGGGTGGCCTCTGGAAACACCATATATTTT.

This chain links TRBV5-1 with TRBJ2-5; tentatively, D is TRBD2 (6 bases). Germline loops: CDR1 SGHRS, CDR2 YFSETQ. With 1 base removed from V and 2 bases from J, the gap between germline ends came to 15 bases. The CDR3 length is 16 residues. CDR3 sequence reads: CASSLRPGDGQETQYF. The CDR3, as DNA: TGCGCCAGCAGCTTGCGGCCGGGGGACGGACAAGAGACCCAGTACTTC.

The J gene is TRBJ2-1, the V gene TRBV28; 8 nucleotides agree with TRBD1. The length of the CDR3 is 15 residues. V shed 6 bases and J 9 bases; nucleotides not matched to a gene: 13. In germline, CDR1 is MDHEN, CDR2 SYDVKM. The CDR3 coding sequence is TGTGCCAGCAGCCCCACCGGACAGGGTCGGCGTGAGCAGTTCTTC. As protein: CASSPTGQGRREQFF.

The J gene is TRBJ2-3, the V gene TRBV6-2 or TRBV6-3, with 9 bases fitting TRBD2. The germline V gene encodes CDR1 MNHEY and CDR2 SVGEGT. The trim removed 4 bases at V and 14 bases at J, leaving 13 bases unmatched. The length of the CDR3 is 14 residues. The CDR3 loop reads CASSSTESSGTMYF. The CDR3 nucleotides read TGTGCCAGCAGTTCAACAGAGTCTAGCGGGACAATGTATTTT.

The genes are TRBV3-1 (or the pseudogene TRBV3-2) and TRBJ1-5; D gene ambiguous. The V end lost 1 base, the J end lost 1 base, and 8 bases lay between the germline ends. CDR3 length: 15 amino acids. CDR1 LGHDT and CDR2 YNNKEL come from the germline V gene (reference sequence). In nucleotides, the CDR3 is TGTGCCAGCAGCCAAGGGAGCAGCAGCAATCAGCCCCAGCATTTT. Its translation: CASSQGSSSNQPQHF.

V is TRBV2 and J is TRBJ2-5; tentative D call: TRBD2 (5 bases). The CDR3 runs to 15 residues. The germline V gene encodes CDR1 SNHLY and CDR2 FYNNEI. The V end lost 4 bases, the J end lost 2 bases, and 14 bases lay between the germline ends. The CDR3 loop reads CASSGVGAEQETQYF. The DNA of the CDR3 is TGTGCCAGCAGTGGGGTTGGAGCGGAACAAGAGACCCAGTACTTC.

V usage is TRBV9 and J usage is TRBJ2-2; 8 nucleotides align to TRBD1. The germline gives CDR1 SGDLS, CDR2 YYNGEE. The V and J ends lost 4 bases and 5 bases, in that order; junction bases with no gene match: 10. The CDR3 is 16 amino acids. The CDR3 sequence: CASSPLDRVTTGELFF. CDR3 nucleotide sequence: TGTGCCAGCAGCCCCCTGGACAGGGTAACGACCGGGGAGCTGTTTTTT.

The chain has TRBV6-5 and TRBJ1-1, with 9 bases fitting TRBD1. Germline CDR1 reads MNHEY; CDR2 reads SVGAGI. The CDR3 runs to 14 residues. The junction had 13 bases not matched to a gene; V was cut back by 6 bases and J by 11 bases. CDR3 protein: CASSLGGQGGRAFF. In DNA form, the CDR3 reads TGTGCCAGCAGCCTAGGGGGACAGGGCGGGCGCGCTTTCTTT.

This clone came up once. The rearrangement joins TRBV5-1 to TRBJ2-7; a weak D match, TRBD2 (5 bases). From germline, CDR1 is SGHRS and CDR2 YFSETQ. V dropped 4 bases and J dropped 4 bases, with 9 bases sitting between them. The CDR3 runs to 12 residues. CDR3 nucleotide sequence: TGCGCCAGCAGCCCGGACTTTTACGAGCAGTACTTC. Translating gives CASSPDFYEQYF.

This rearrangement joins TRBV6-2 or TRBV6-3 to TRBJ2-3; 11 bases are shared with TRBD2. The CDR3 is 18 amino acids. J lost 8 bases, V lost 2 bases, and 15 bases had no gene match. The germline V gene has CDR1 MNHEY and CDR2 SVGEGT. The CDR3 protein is CASSYLGLAAARISTQYF. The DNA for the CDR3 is TGTGCCAGCAGTTACCTGGGACTAGCGGCCGCCAGGATAAGTACGCAGTATTTT.

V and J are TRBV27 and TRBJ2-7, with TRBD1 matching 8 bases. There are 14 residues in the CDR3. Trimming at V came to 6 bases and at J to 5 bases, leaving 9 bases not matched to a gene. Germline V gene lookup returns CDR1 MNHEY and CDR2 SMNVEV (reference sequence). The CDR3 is CASSRPDRGDEQYF. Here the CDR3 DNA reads TGTGCCAGCAGCCGCCCAGACAGGGGAGACGAGCAGTACTTC.

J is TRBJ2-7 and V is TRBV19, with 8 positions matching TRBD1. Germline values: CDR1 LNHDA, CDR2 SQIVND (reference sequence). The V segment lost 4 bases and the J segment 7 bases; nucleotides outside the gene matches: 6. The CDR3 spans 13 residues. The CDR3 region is CASSTDRESEQYF. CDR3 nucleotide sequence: TGTGCCAGTAGTACGGACAGGGAAAGTGAGCAGTACTTC. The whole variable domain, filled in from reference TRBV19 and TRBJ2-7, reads DGGITQSPKYLFRKEGQNVTLSCEQNLNHDAMYWYRQDPGQGLRLIYYSQIVNDFQKGDIAEGYSVSREKKESFPLTVTSAQKNPTAFYLCASSTDRESEQYFGPGTRLTVT.

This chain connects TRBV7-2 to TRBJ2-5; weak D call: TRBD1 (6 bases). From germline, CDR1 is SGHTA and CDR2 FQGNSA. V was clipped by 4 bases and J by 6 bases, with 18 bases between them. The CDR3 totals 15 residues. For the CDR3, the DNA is TGTGCCAGCAGCTCCGTGGGTCTGGGGGCAAAGACCCAGTACTTC. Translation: CASSSVGLGAKTQYF.

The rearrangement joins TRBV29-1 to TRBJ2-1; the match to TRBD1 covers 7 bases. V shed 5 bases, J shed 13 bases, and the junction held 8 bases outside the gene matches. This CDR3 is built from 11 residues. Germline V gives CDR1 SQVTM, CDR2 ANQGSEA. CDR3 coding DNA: TGCAGCGTTCACAGGGGTACGGAACAGTTCTTC. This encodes CSVHRGTEQFF.

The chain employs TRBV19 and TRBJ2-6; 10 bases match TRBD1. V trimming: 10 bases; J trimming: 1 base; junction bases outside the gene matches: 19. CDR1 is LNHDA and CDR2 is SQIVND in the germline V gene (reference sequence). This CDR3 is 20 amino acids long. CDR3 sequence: CATDSFYSGTGVSGANVLTF. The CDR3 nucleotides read TGTGCCACCGACTCTTTTTATTCCGGGACAGGGGTGTCTGGGGCCAACGTCCTGACTTTC.

The DNA for the CDR3 is TGTGCCAGCAGTTGGGGGGGCCCCAATGAGCAGTTCTTC. Protein product: CASSWGGPNEQFF. The rearrangement uses TRBV12-3 or TRBV12-4 and TRBJ2-1, with D perhaps TRBD2 (7 bases). The CDR3 is made up of 13 amino acids. V lost 4 bases and J lost 6, with 10 bases in between.